This T cell receptor beta chain was recovered during a study of cytomegalovirus exposure and HLA in healthy donors. This clone was seen a single time. The junction departs from the called germline gene at one end, perhaps through a read error. PCR employed 60 Vbeta and 13 Jbeta primers. Repertoires were generated with immunoSEQ multiplex PCR, while TCRdb's copy carries only in-frame clones and drops some. The sample lists some 74,000 clones, less than 85% occurring once. Germline-derived CDR1 and CDR2 are SGHDT and YYEEEE. CDR3 length: 15 amino acids. This sequence originates from a male donor in good health and CMV-seronegative. This chain joins TRBV5-6 and TRBJ1-2; 11 nucleotides match TRBD1. The sample taken for sequencing was PBMCs. CDR3 region: CASTLDRGRDYGYPF. The CDR3 region has the DNA TGTGCCAGCACCCTGGACAGGGGGCGCGACTATGGCTACCCCTTC.